Below are 27 T cell receptor beta chains sequenced from a single sample in a study of cytomegalovirus exposure and HLA in healthy donors. Primers: 60 Vbeta forward and 13 Jbeta reverse. TCRdb's table, derived via immunoSEQ multiplex PCR, lists solely in-frame clones and lacks some. The table has some 150,000 clones, about 70% seen once. The sample taken for sequencing was PBMCs. Every receptor here comes from an older woman in good health and CMV-seropositive.

The chain couples TRBV5-1 to TRBJ1-2; 9 bases agree with TRBD1. Germline V lookup: CDR1 SGHRS, CDR2 YFSETQ. The CDR3 runs 14 residues. Trimming cost V 0 bases and J 5 bases; bases outside gene matches: 2. For the CDR3, the DNA is TGCGCCAGCAGCTTGGGACAGGGGGGGTATGGCTACACCTTC. It yields the protein CASSLGQGGYGYTF. Full variable domain (remainder filled in from reference TRBV5-1 and TRBJ1-2): KAGVTQTPRYLIKTRGQQVTLSCSPISGHRSVSWYQQTPGQGLQFLFEYFSETQRNKGNFPGRFSGRQFSNSRSEMNVSTLELGDSALYLCASSLGQGGYGYTFGSGTRLTVV.

V gene TRBV7-3 combines with J gene TRBJ1-2, with D possibly being TRBD1 (6 bases). Germline CDR1 and CDR2: SGHTA and FQGTGA. The ends were cut back, 1 base at V and 2 bases at J, with 8 bases in the middle. The CDR3 contains 14 residues. The CDR3 sequence is CASSLNQGNYGYTF. The CDR3 DNA reads TGTGCCAGCAGCTTAAATCAGGGGAACTATGGCTACACCTTC.

The genes are TRBV19 and TRBJ2-6, with a possible D match to TRBD2 (5 bases). V was trimmed by 5 bases and J by 0 bases, leaving 8 bases between them. Germline lookup yields CDR1 LNHDA and CDR2 SQIVND (reference sequence). This CDR3 has 15 residues. The chain's CDR3 is CASSEGNSGANVLTF. CDR3 bases: TGTGCCAGTAGTGAGGGAAACTCTGGGGCCAACGTCCTGACTTTC.

V is TRBV5-1 and J is TRBJ2-7; 9 bases fit TRBD1. Germline CDR1 is SGHRS and CDR2 is YFSETQ. This CDR3 has 13 residues. After removal of 2 bases from V and 4 bases from J, the junction contained 1 base not matched to a gene. The CDR3 loop reads CASSLGTGYEQYF. For the CDR3, the DNA is TGCGCCAGCAGCTTAGGGACAGGGTACGAGCAGTACTTC.

This clone has a single count. The chain uses TRBV28 and TRBJ2-7, with D maybe TRBD1 (6 bases). CDR1 is MDHEN and CDR2 is SYDVKM in the germline V gene. The V and J ends lost 7 bases and 3 bases respectively, with 19 bases between them. The CDR3 length is 15 residues. CDR3 protein: CASNSHRVALYEQYF. The CDR3 DNA sequence: TGTGCCAGCAACTCACACAGGGTCGCCCTCTACGAGCAGTACTTC.

The CDR3 sequence: CASSEGLFGRAGDEQFF. Written as DNA, the CDR3 is TGTGCCAGCAGCGAGGGTCTTTTTGGGAGGGCCGGGGATGAGCAGTTCTTC. The genes are TRBV9 and TRBJ2-1; 7 positions agree with TRBD2. Per germline, CDR1 SGDLS and CDR2 YYNGEE. The CDR3 runs to 17 residues. After removal of 3 bases from V and 8 bases from J, the junction contained 17 bases not matched to a gene. The full variable domain, in which reference TRBV9 and TRBJ2-1 provide the parts outside the CDR3, is DSGVTQTPKHLITATGQRVTLRCSPRSGDLSVYWYQQSLDQGLQFLIQYYNGEERAKGNILERFSAQQFPDLHSELNLSSLELGDSALYFCASSEGLFGRAGDEQFFGPGTRLTVL.

The chain joins TRBV10-3 to TRBJ2-3; 8 bases are a match to TRBD1. V dropped 3 bases and J dropped 8; count of bases not matched to a gene: 10. The CDR3 has 15 amino acids. The germline V gene encodes CDR1 ENHRY and CDR2 SYGVKD. The CDR3 coding sequence is TGTGCCATCAGTGAATCCACAGGGGGTGTGCCTACGCAGTATTTT. Its protein is CAISESTGGVPTQYF.

The chain links TRBV20-1 to TRBJ1-1, with 7 bases that match TRBD1. The CDR3 covers 11 residues. V was clipped by 6 bases and J by 5 bases; unmatched bases: 3. The germline CDR1 and CDR2 sequences are DFQATT and SNEGSKA (reference sequence). CDR3 sequence (DNA): TGCAGTGCCAACAGGGGAACTGAAGCTTTCTTT. Amino acid sequence: CSANRGTEAFF.

In DNA, the CDR3 is TGCGCCAGCAGCCTCGGGACAGCGAACACCGGGGAGCTGTTTTTT. Its protein product is CASSLGTANTGELFF. The chain uses TRBV5-1 and TRBJ2-2; 7 bases map to TRBD1. Germline trimming cut 4 bases from V and 0 bases from J; bases unmatched to any gene: 3. The CDR3 runs 15 residues. Germline-derived CDR1 and CDR2 are SGHRS and YFSETQ.

V usage is TRBV6-1 and J usage is TRBJ2-7; D is perhaps TRBD2 (5 bases). Trimming took 0 bases from V and 1 from J, leaving 10 bases between them. CDR1 is MNHNS and CDR2 is SASEGT in the germline V gene. The CDR3 loop spans 15 amino acids. DNA of the CDR3: TGTGCCAGCAGTGAAGCCCCCGGACTTTCCTACGAGCAGTACTTC. Translated, it gives CASSEAPGLSYEQYF.

The chain employs TRBV6-1 and TRBJ1-2; D possibly corresponds to TRBD1 (6 bases). V lost 6 bases, J lost 8 bases, and 16 bases lay in between. This CDR3 comprises 13 residues. Looked up from germline, CDR1 is MNHNS and CDR2 is SASEGT. In DNA, the CDR3 is TGTGCCAGCAGAGAGACAGGTTTTTGGGGCTACACCTTC. This encodes CASRETGFWGYTF.

This clone was counted only a few times. CDR3: CAWTKTGLAGSGANVLTF. Here the CDR3 DNA reads TGTGCCTGGACTAAAACGGGACTAGCGGGGTCTGGGGCCAACGTCCTGACTTTC. The rearrangement links TRBV30 to TRBJ2-6; 13 bases align to TRBD2. The germline V gene has CDR1 GTSNPN and CDR2 SVGIG (reference sequence). Trimming cost V 4 bases and J 1 base; bases outside gene matches: 7. The CDR3 runs to 18 residues.

The rearrangement joins TRBV6-6 to TRBJ1-2, with D maybe TRBD1 (5 bases). From germline, CDR1 is MNHNY and CDR2 SVGAGI (reference sequence). CDR3 length: 13 residues. V was shortened by 6 bases and J by 2 bases, with 10 bases between the two germline ends. Here the CDR3 reads CASSPDRNYGYTF. CDR3 nucleotide sequence: TGTGCCAGCAGCCCCGACAGAAACTATGGCTACACCTTC.

This clone was detected only a few times. V gene TRBV6-5 combines with J gene TRBJ2-2; TRBD1 matches 7 bases. CDR3 size: 15 residues. The V segment lost 7 bases and the J segment 2 bases; nucleotides outside the gene matches: 7. CDR1 is MNHEY and CDR2 is SVGAGI in the germline V gene. The CDR3 spells CASKAGGGNTGELFF. The CDR3 DNA reads as TGTGCCAGCAAGGCAGGGGGTGGAAACACCGGGGAGCTGTTTTTT.

There are a few counts of this clone. The chain is built from TRBV28 and TRBJ2-1; 10 nucleotides line up with TRBD2. The length of the CDR3 is 14 residues. Germline V CDR1 and CDR2: MDHEN, SYDVKM. J was trimmed by 6 bases and V by 3 bases; bases with no gene match: 2. The CDR3 is CASSLPSGSNEQFF. The CDR3, as DNA: TGTGCCAGCAGTTTGCCTAGCGGGAGCAATGAGCAGTTCTTC.

This CDR3 is CASSRTSLAKNIQYF. The CDR3 DNA sequence: TGTGCCAGCAGTCGTACTAGCTTAGCCAAAAACATTCAGTACTTC. V usage is TRBV28 and J usage is TRBJ2-4, with D possibly being TRBD2 (6 bases). V was trimmed by 5 bases and J by 0 bases, leaving 11 bases between them. The germline V gene has CDR1 MDHEN and CDR2 SYDVKM. The CDR3 runs 15 residues.

This clone was counted a few times. This sequence joins TRBV6-6 and TRBJ1-1; unclear D gene. The germline gives CDR1 MNHNY, CDR2 SVGAGI (reference sequence). The CDR3 spans 16 residues. V was shortened by 4 bases and J by 4 bases, with 19 bases between the two germline ends. CDR3 nucleotide sequence: TGTGCCAGCAGTTCAGGCGCCGCTCTGATTAGCACTGAAGCTTTCTTT. Its protein product is CASSSGAALISTEAFF.

The V call is TRBV4-1, the J call TRBJ2-7; D may be TRBD1 (6 bases). There are 15 residues in the CDR3. Germline V gene sequence: CDR1 MGHRA, CDR2 YSYEKL. Trimming took off 0 bases at V and 1 base at J, with 10 bases between the two ends. CDR3 sequence (DNA): TGCGCCAGCAGCCAAGAACAGGGAATTTCCTACGAGCAGTACTTC. Protein product: CASSQEQGISYEQYF.

This chain links TRBV11-2 with TRBJ2-1; 8 nucleotides align to TRBD1. CDR3 length: 16 residues. V lost 5 bases and J lost 5; bases outside the gene matches: 11. Germline V CDR1 and CDR2: SGHAT, FQNNGV. The CDR3 sequence is CASSPYPGGPDNEQFF. CDR3 DNA: TGTGCCAGCAGCCCCTACCCAGGGGGCCCCGACAATGAGCAGTTCTTC.

The chain recombines TRBV11-2 with TRBJ1-1; 8 bases map to TRBD1. This CDR3 is built from 13 residues. Germline V gives CDR1 SGHAT, CDR2 FQNNGV. The ends lost 4 bases at V and 4 bases at J; junction bases unmatched: 2. CDR3 DNA sequence: TGTGCCAGCAGCTCCAGGGGGCCCACTGAAGCTTTCTTT. Amino acids: CASSSRGPTEAFF.

V gene TRBV9 combines with J gene TRBJ2-1; 7 bases are shared with TRBD2. V trimming: 2 bases; J trimming: 5 bases; junction bases outside the gene matches: 7. CDR1 is SGDLS and CDR2 is YYNGEE in the germline V gene. The CDR3 consists of 15 residues. This chain's CDR3 is CASSVETSLNNEQFF. The CDR3, as DNA: TGTGCCAGCAGCGTTGAGACTAGCCTCAACAATGAGCAGTTCTTC.

The CDR3 DNA sequence: TGTGCCAGCAGCCAAGATCCAGTGACAGGGGGATACGAGCAGTACTTC. It codes for CASSQDPVTGGYEQYF. The genes are TRBV4-2 and TRBJ2-7; 9 bases line up with TRBD1. Trimming at V came to 0 bases and at J to 4 bases, leaving 7 bases not matched to a gene. This CDR3 spans 16 amino acids. Germline V gives CDR1 LGHNA, CDR2 YNFKEQ.

The gene calls are TRBV6-1 and TRBJ2-5; unclear D gene. Per the germline V gene, CDR1 is MNHNS and CDR2 is SASEGT. This CDR3 region has 14 residues. Trimming shortened V by 0 bases and J by 7 bases, and 12 bases separated the two germline ends. CDR3 coding DNA: TGTGCCAGCAGTGAAGCGCAAGTGGAGACGACCCAGTACTTC. Translating gives CASSEAQVETTQYF.

This clone was observed a single time. The chain combines TRBV2 with TRBJ1-5; no clear D gene. CDR3 length equals 15 residues. Germline V gene data show CDR1 as SNHLY and CDR2 as FYNNEI. V was clipped by 2 bases and J by 2 bases, with 10 bases between them. The CDR3 sequence is CASSEQSGGNQPQHF. In DNA, the CDR3 is TGTGCCAGCAGTGAACAATCCGGGGGCAATCAGCCCCAGCATTTT. The full variable domain, with the rest looked up from reference TRBV2 and TRBJ1-5, is EPEVTQTPSHQVTQMGQEVILRCVPISNHLYFYWYRQILGQKVEFLVSFYNNEISEKSEIFDDQFSVERPDGSNFTLKIRSTKLEDSAMYFCASSEQSGGNQPQHFGDGTRLSIL.

The chain links TRBV5-6 to TRBJ1-2, with 9 bases that match TRBD1. The trim removed 5 bases at V and 5 bases at J, leaving 10 bases unmatched. The CDR3 extends over 15 amino acids. In germline, CDR1 is SGHDT, CDR2 YYEEEE. The CDR3 DNA follows: TGTGCCAGCAGTGCCGGGGGACAGGGCATTTATGGCTACACCTTC. Translating gives CASSAGGQGIYGYTF.

The J gene is TRBJ1-1, the V gene TRBV19, with a tentative D call TRBD1 (5 bases). The germline V gene has CDR1 LNHDA and CDR2 SQIVND (reference sequence). This CDR3 is 14 amino acids long. V was cut by 2 bases and J by 5 bases, with 12 bases left in between. The CDR3 region is CASSIQGAGTEAFF. CDR3 nucleotide sequence: TGTGCCAGTAGTATACAGGGCGCTGGGACTGAAGCTTTCTTT. Looking up the rest from reference TRBV19 and TRBJ1-1 gives the full variable domain: DGGITQSPKYLFRKEGQNVTLSCEQNLNHDAMYWYRQDPGQGLRLIYYSQIVNDFQKGDIAEGYSVSREKKESFPLTVTSAQKNPTAFYLCASSIQGAGTEAFFGQGTRLTVV.

V gene TRBV4-1 combines with J gene TRBJ2-7; D might be TRBD2 (5 bases). The CDR3 loop spans 15 amino acids. CDR1 is MGHRA, CDR2 YSYEKL, per germline. Deletions cut 4 bases from V and 1 base from J, with 14 bases between. As DNA, the CDR3 is TGCGCCAGCAGCCTGTCGGGGTTCACATCCTACGAGCAGTACTTC. This gives the protein CASSLSGFTSYEQYF.